This TCR beta chain was identified in a study of T cells in Graves' hyperthyroidism and ophthalmopathy. This clonotype turned up a few times. Inclusion characteristics of ophthalmopathy patients comprised a Clinical Activity Score of at least 3, a NOSPECS grade of at least 4, and duration under 3 months. Patients showing uncontrolled infection, other autoimmune disease, pregnancy or lactation were ineligible. V was pared by 6 bases and J by 5 bases, with 11 bases of the junction left unmatched. Per germline, CDR1 MNHNS and CDR2 SASEGT. The CDR3 contains 15 residues. TCR beta CDR3 region amplification was performed from RNA transcripts. An initial round of RT-PCR targeting the TCR CDR3 relied on the HTBI primer set. TCRdb reanalysed the multiplex PCR reads using MiXCR and keeps one entry per CDR3 protein. The table has roughly 500,000 distinct CDR3 sequences, around a quarter seen once.

The genes are TRBV6-1 and TRBJ2-5; 8 bases match TRBD1. This clonotype was sampled from a woman younger than 45 with Graves' ophthalmopathy. Sequenced input: blood. As DNA, the CDR3 is TGTGCCAGCAGCCCTGGACAGGGTACATATGAGACCCAGTACTTC. This translates into CASSPGQGTYETQYF.